The sequence of this TCR beta chain was determined in a study of T cells in Graves' hyperthyroidism and ophthalmopathy. Notes on the study in general: Stable hyperthyroidism was separated from ophthalmopathy by a model based on 13 V-J features.

TCR beta CDR3 region amplification was performed from RNA transcripts. HTBI primers were used for first-round RT-PCR of the TCR CDR3. MiXCR was run by TCRdb on the multiplex PCR reads, yielding one entry per CDR3 protein. The table records about 540,000 distinct CDR3 sequences, about 45% of them present only once. This CDR3 has 14 amino acids. V dropped 0 bases and J dropped 6 bases, with 8 bases sitting between them. The germline V gene has CDR1 LNHNV and CDR2 YYDKDF (reference sequence). Absent ophthalmopathy progression within 18 months defined stable Graves' hyperthyroidism. Exclusion criteria comprised uncontrolled infection, other autoimmune disease, pregnancy or lactation. Diagnoses were established using clinical symptoms, serum thyroxine and TRAb, thyroid ultrasound and orbital computed tomography. This clonotype was counted at least ten times. Its specificity is not known.

Sequenced sample: peripheral blood or thyroid tissue (not recorded which). The origin of this receptor is a woman aged 18-29 years with Graves' hyperthyroidism. This sequence joins TRBV15 and TRBJ2-2; possibly TRBD2 for D (5 bases). The CDR3 protein is CATSRDPGSGELFF. In DNA, the CDR3 is TGTGCCACCAGCAGAGATCCGGGGTCCGGGGAGCTGTTTTTT.